The sequence of this T cell receptor beta chain was determined in a study of blood T cell repertoires in COVID-19. Study as a whole: From the United States, Italy and Spain came samples of acute and convalescent COVID-19.

This table comes from immunoSEQ multiplex PCR, and its TCRdb copy is limited to in-frame clones, with some not included. The table has about 300,000 clones, about 91% seen once; the top ten hold 5.5% to 8.5%. V lost 5 bases to trimming and J lost 6 bases, with 10 bases between them. Germline assignment: CDR1 MNHEY and CDR2 SVGEGT. The CDR3 is 12 residues long. The TCR comes from a woman aged 25 to 39 who had recovered from COVID-19. The sample comprised peripheral blood. The chain uses TRBV6-2 or TRBV6-3 and TRBJ1-2; D unclear. Here the CDR3 reads CASSPRVHGYTF. The CDR3 DNA is TGTGCCAGCAGTCCCCGGGTACATGGCTACACCTTC.